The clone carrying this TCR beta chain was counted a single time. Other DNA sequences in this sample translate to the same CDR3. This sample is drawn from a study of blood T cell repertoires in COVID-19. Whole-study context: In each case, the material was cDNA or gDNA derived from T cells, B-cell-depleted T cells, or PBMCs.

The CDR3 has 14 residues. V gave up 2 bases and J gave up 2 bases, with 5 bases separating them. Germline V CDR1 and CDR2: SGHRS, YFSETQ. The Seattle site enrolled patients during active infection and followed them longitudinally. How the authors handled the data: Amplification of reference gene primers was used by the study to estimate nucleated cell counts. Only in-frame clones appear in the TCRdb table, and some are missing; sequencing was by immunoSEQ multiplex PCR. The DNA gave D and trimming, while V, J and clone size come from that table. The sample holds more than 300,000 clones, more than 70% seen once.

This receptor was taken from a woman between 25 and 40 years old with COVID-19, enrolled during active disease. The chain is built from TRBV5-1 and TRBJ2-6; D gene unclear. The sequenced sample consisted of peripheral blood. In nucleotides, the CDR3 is TGCGCCAGCAGCTTAACAGCTGGGGCCAACGTCCTGACTTTC. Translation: CASSLTAGANVLTF.